This T cell receptor beta chain stems from a study of response to subunit inactivated influenza vaccine. The V end was cut by 3 bases, the J end by 0 bases, with 9 bases between. The CDR3 is made up of 15 amino acids. Germline assignment: CDR1 SNHLY and CDR2 FYNNEI. TCRdb analysed the RT-PCR reads with MiXCR anew, one entry per CDR3 protein. The repertoire holds roughly 630,000 distinct CDR3 sequences, 14% seen once, with 7.5% to 8% in the top ten. This clonotype has more than one count but fewer than ten. Its matching antigen is unknown. Findings of the study overall: Every seasonal influenza vaccination brings in few new T cells, the authors suggested.

Source: PBMCs from blood, taken around two weeks before vaccination. The source of this sequence is a man between 50 and 59 years old who received an inactivated influenza vaccine. The V call is TRBV2, the J call TRBJ2-1; D uncertain. The chain's CDR3 is CASSEDRSSYNEQFF. The CDR3 nucleotides are TGTGCCAGCAGTGAGGACCGAAGCTCCTACAATGAGCAGTTCTTC.